These T cell receptor beta chains were read from a single sample in a study of T-cell reconstitution after alpha-beta-depleted transplantation in children. TCRdb independently ran MiXCR on the PCR reads; one entry per CDR3 protein. The sample has some 520,000 distinct CDR3 sequences; about 33% are singletons. This sample comprised PBMCs from the stem cell graft donor, obtained from the stem cell graft. Every receptor here comes from a human donor who donated a stem cell graft to a child with aplastic anemia. The conserved cysteine and the conserved F or W are not part of the CDR3 here. The order of the fields is V gene, J gene, CDR3 protein.

V gene: TRBV21-1; J gene: TRBJ2-7; CDR3 protein: ASSSRNFYEQY
V gene: TRBV7-9; J gene: TRBJ1-5; CDR3 protein: ASSAGQRNQPQH
V gene: TRBV12-3/TRBV12-4; J gene: TRBJ1-1; CDR3 protein: ASNLGGRMLEAF
V gene: TRBV19; J gene: TRBJ1-1; CDR3 protein: ASSMFGVTEAF
V gene: TRBV3-1; J gene: TRBJ1-4; CDR3 protein: ASSLDRDFNEKLF
V gene: TRBV6-5; J gene: TRBJ2-1; CDR3 protein: ASSYSSQQF
V gene: TRBV12-3/TRBV12-4; J gene: TRBJ2-5; CDR3 protein: ASSVFLVYRGSQETQY
V gene: TRBV7-2; J gene: TRBJ1-6; CDR3 protein: ASSLYSLSGSPLH
V gene: TRBV29-1; J gene: TRBJ2-6; CDR3 protein: SVALLAGRSGANVLT
V gene: TRBV20-1; J gene: TRBJ2-5; CDR3 protein: SAVGGLQETQY
V gene: TRBV5-6; J gene: TRBJ1-1; CDR3 protein: ASSLGSWGLATEAF
V gene: TRBV2; J gene: TRBJ1-1; CDR3 protein: ASLKRGDTEAF
V gene: TRBV27; J gene: TRBJ1-1; CDR3 protein: ASSLVGGYLSGAEAF
V gene: TRBV20-1; J gene: TRBJ2-2; CDR3 protein: SATNGDRGLTGELF
V gene: TRBV20-1; J gene: TRBJ2-1; CDR3 protein: SARGGWDEQF
V gene: TRBV18; J gene: TRBJ2-3; CDR3 protein: ASSPQGATTDTQY
V gene: TRBV20-1; J gene: TRBJ1-3; CDR3 protein: SARAEQGKTGNTIY
V gene: TRBV6-5; J gene: TRBJ2-2; CDR3 protein: ASSPRGANTGELF
V gene: TRBV6-1; J gene: TRBJ1-2; CDR3 protein: ASFDIRVTRSNYGYT
V gene: TRBV6-5; J gene: TRBJ2-2; CDR3 protein: ASSYLSQPGELF
V gene: TRBV9; J gene: TRBJ2-5; CDR3 protein: ASQRAGGETQY
V gene: TRBV5-1; J gene: TRBJ2-7; CDR3 protein: ASSLLQGGNEQY
V gene: TRBV18; J gene: TRBJ2-1; CDR3 protein: ASSPPHSGGYNEQF
V gene: TRBV7-2; J gene: TRBJ2-3; CDR3 protein: ASSGVSGDTQY
V gene: TRBV20-1; J gene: TRBJ2-3; CDR3 protein: SAGTSGPASTDTQY
V gene: TRBV6-2/TRBV6-3; J gene: TRBJ1-3; CDR3 protein: ASSYSKVASTSGNTIY
V gene: TRBV15; J gene: TRBJ2-5; CDR3 protein: ATSRGPAGGRETQY
V gene: TRBV5-1; J gene: TRBJ1-6; CDR3 protein: ASNRGGGRSLH
V gene: TRBV20-1; J gene: TRBJ1-2; CDR3 protein: SASSGQTNYGYT
V gene: TRBV10-2; J gene: TRBJ2-7; CDR3 protein: ASSESQGASYEQY
V gene: TRBV7-2; J gene: TRBJ2-5; CDR3 protein: ASSFGQRETQY
V gene: TRBV6-1; J gene: TRBJ2-5; CDR3 protein: ASSESGYQTQY
V gene: TRBV7-9; J gene: TRBJ2-3; CDR3 protein: ACERGGSRTDTQY
V gene: TRBV7-2; J gene: TRBJ2-7; CDR3 protein: ASSSRPEQY
V gene: TRBV20-1; J gene: TRBJ2-7; CDR3 protein: SAGPLRDTTYEQY
V gene: TRBV12-3/TRBV12-4; J gene: TRBJ1-6; CDR3 protein: ASSLDRPENNSPLH
V gene: TRBV12-3/TRBV12-4; J gene: TRBJ1-2; CDR3 protein: ASSSGRGKNYGYT
V gene: TRBV6-1; J gene: TRBJ2-3; CDR3 protein: ASVRGLAARTDTQY
V gene: TRBV29-1; J gene: TRBJ2-1; CDR3 protein: SGGGGYNEQF
V gene: TRBV20-1; J gene: TRBJ1-1; CDR3 protein: SAKGQIRSMNTEAF
V gene: TRBV29-1; J gene: TRBJ1-2; CDR3 protein: SGVTENYGYT
V gene: TRBV3-1; J gene: TRBJ2-3; CDR3 protein: ASSQPSGSRDTDTQY
V gene: TRBV7-9; J gene: TRBJ1-1; CDR3 protein: ASSFHPRDRYTEAF
V gene: TRBV9; J gene: TRBJ2-1; CDR3 protein: ASSVWNEQF
V gene: TRBV11-2; J gene: TRBJ2-7; CDR3 protein: ASSIETQGSYEQY
V gene: TRBV5-1; J gene: TRBJ2-5; CDR3 protein: ASSQKWETQY